The sequence of this T cell receptor beta chain was determined in a study of cytomegalovirus exposure and HLA in healthy donors. Study-level points and caveats: Cytomegalovirus association was listed for 164 TCR beta chains.

CDR3 length: 14 amino acids. Germline loops: CDR1 KGHSH, CDR2 LQKENI. V lost 4 bases, J lost 0 bases, and 0 bases stayed unmatched. Notes on this clone: The antigen remains undetermined.

This PCR relied on a set of 60 Vbeta primers and 13 Jbeta primers. In the original workflow: A later analysis counted 80 million or so unique TCR beta chains, around 10 million shared. Libraries were prepared by immunoSEQ multiplex PCR; TCRdb keeps only in-frame clonotypes and omits some of them. V, J and clone size derive from that table, while D and trimming were established from the DNA sequence. The table lists about 89,000 clones, under 80% of them singletons. The sample was PBMCs. The source is a male donor in good health and CMV-seronegative. The chain couples TRBV18 to TRBJ2-1, with 7 positions matching TRBD2. CDR3 in amino acids: CASSRGSSYNEQFF. The CDR3 DNA reads as TGTGCCAGCTCACGCGGGAGCTCCTACAATGAGCAGTTCTTC.